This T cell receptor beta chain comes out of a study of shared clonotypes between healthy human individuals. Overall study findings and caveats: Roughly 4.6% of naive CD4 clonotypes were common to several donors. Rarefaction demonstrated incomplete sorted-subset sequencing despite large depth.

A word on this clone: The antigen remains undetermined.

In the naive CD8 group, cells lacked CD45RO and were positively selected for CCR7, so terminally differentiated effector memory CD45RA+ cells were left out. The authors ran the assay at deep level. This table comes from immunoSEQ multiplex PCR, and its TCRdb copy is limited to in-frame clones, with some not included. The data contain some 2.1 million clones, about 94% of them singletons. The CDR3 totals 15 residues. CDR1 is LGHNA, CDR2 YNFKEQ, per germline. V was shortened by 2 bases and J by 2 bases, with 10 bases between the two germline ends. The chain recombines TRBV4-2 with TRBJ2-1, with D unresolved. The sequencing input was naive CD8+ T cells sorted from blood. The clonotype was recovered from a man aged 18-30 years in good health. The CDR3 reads CASSQTKNAYNEQFF. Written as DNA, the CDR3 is TGTGCCAGCAGCCAAACTAAAAATGCCTACAATGAGCAGTTCTTC.